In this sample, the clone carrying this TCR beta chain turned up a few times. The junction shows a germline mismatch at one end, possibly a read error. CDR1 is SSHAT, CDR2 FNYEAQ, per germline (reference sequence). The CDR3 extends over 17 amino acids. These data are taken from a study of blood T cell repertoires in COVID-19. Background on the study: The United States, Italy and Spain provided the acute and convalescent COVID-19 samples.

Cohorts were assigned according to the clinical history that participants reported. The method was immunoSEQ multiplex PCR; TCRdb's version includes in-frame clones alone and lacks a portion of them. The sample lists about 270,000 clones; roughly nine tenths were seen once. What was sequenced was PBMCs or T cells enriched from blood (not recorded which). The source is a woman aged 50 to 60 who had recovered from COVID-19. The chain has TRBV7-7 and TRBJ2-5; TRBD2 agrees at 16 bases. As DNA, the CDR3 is TGTGCTAGCAGCTTGGGACTAGCGGGAGGGTCCCAAGAGACCCAGTACTTC. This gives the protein CASSLGLAGGSQETQYF.